Below, one T cell receptor (beta chain) is given with its context. Its cognate antigen is unknown. This CDR3 contains 14 residues. CDR1 is MNHEY and CDR2 is SMNVEV in the germline V gene (reference sequence). Trimming left V 3 bases short and J 2 bases short, with 11 bases between. The record originates from a study of T-cell reconstitution after alpha-beta-depleted transplantation in children. Study findings and constraints: It was newly produced T cells that mostly accounted for T-cell counts and diversity one year after transplant. Reportedly, roughly two months post-transplant, alpha-beta T cells arose from several hundred expanded graft clones.

It was with unique molecular identifiers that the TCRbeta library was prepared. In TCRdb, the PCR reads were re-called with MiXCR into one record per CDR3 protein. The table includes around 800,000 distinct CDR3 sequences, 16% detected once. This sample comprised PBMCs, mostly from graft donor cells, obtained 360 days after TCRalphabeta/CD19-depleted stem cell transplant. V and J are TRBV27 and TRBJ2-7, with D possibly matching TRBD2 (5 bases). This receptor was taken from a male patient younger than 18 who had a stem cell transplant for acute lymphoblastic leukemia, so the T cells may come from the graft donor. Here the CDR3 reads CASSFGVRTYEQYF. As DNA, the CDR3 is TGTGCCAGCAGTTTCGGGGTTCGTACCTACGAGCAGTACTTC.